The 9 T cell receptor beta chains below were found in one sample sequenced in a study of cytomegalovirus exposure and HLA in healthy donors. With 60 Vbeta and 13 Jbeta primers, the PCR was carried out. Using immunoSEQ multiplex PCR, the repertoire was profiled, and TCRdb retains in-frame clones only, with some absent. Of 200,000 to 250,000 clones in the sample, 78% were seen once. The sequencing input was PBMCs. All receptors derive from a boy between 10 and 17 years old in good health and CMV-seronegative.

This chain links TRBV5-6 with TRBJ2-1; 10 positions agree with TRBD2. This CDR3 contains 15 residues. Germline V lookup: CDR1 SGHDT, CDR2 YYEEEE. V trimming: 4 bases; J trimming: 7 bases; junction bases outside the gene matches: 8. CDR3 residues: CASSTTASGRNEQFF. CDR3 DNA sequence: TGTGCCAGCAGCACGACAGCTAGCGGGAGAAATGAGCAGTTCTTC. Full variable domain (outside the CDR3, taken from reference TRBV5-6 and TRBJ2-1): DAGVTQSPTHLIKTRGQQVTLRCSPKSGHDTVSWYQQALGQGPQFIFQYYEEEERQRGNFPDRFSGHQFPNYSSELNVNALLLGDSALYLCASSTTASGRNEQFFGPGTRLTVL.

This clone turned up a few times. The rearrangement links TRBV7-6 to TRBJ2-3; TRBD2 might be the D (6 bases). V lost 2 bases and J 1 base, leaving 19 bases between the germline ends. This CDR3 is 18 amino acids long. Germline CDR1 is SGHVS and CDR2 is FNYEAQ. CDR3 nucleotide sequence: TGTGCCAGCAGCTTACAACCCATTGCAGCGGGTGGCACAGATACGCAGTATTTT. Its translation is CASSLQPIAAGGTDTQYF.

The CDR3 DNA is TGTGCCAGCTCACCCGGGATTGGGACCCAGTACTTC. This translates into CASSPGIGTQYF. J is TRBJ2-5 and V is TRBV18; possible D gene TRBD2, 5 bases. V was trimmed by 3 bases and J by 7 bases, leaving 9 bases between them. The CDR3 length is 12 residues. CDR1 and CDR2 (germline): KGHSH, LQKENI.

This clone came up once. V is TRBV30 and J is TRBJ1-3; no firm D call. The germline V and J ends were trimmed by 0 bases and 0 bases, with 12 bases remaining between them. The V gene's germline CDR1 is GTSNPN and CDR2 SVGIG (reference sequence). The CDR3 runs to 16 residues. The CDR3 spells CAWSVHYTGSGNTIYF. DNA of the CDR3: TGTGCCTGGAGTGTACACTACACGGGCTCTGGAAACACCATATATTTT.

The chain is built from TRBV6-4 and TRBJ2-1; 8 bases are a match to TRBD1. Germline V gene sequence: CDR1 MRHNA, CDR2 SNTAGT. The J segment lost 9 bases and the V segment lost 3 bases, leaving 4 bases of the junction unmatched. The CDR3 is 13 amino acids. As DNA, the CDR3 is TGTGCCAGCAGTGAACAGGGGGTGGGTGAGCAGTTCTTC. Translating gives CASSEQGVGEQFF.

This clone came up once. V usage is TRBV7-8 and J usage is TRBJ1-1; possible D gene TRBD1, 6 bases. Germline CDR1 SGHVS, CDR2 FQNEAQ. The V end was cut by 0 bases, the J end by 1 base, with 21 bases between. The CDR3 totals 19 residues. CDR3 coding DNA: TGTGCCAGCAGCTTAGCGTCCGTCAGGGGCGACCCCAGGAACACTGAAGCTTTCTTT. This sequence encodes CASSLASVRGDPRNTEAFF.

J is TRBJ1-2 and V is TRBV10-3; D unresolved. There are 13 residues in the CDR3. V was pared by 6 bases and J by 2 bases, with 10 bases between. Germline CDR1 ENHRY, CDR2 SYGVKD. The DNA for the CDR3 is TGTGCCATCAGGCAAGATCGGAACTATGGCTACACCTTC. Its translation is CAIRQDRNYGYTF.

The rearrangement links TRBV30 to TRBJ1-5; 7 bases match TRBD1. Germline V gene sequence: CDR1 GTSNPN, CDR2 SVGIG (reference sequence). The CDR3 runs 13 residues. Trimming at V came to 4 bases and at J to 6 bases, leaving 6 bases not matched to a gene. The CDR3 DNA reads TGTGCCTGGAAGGAGGGGGCGGGTCAGCCCCAGCATTTT. It translates to CAWKEGAGQPQHF.

This clone turned up a few times. The chain couples TRBV5-4 to TRBJ1-1, with 9 bases matching TRBD1. The germline gives CDR1 SGHNT, CDR2 YYREEE (reference sequence). The V gene end was trimmed by 2 bases and the J gene end by 6 bases; junction bases not matched to a gene: 8. The CDR3 totals 15 residues. Here the CDR3 reads CASSFPGTGRAEAFF. The CDR3 bases are TGTGCCAGCAGCTTTCCCGGGACAGGGAGGGCTGAAGCTTTCTTT.